This T cell receptor beta chain derives from a study of beta chain features in type 1 diabetes. A single heparinised blood sample, averaging approximately 116 mL, was obtained per donor. In the case of this clone: What it binds is not known.

The V segment lost 0 bases and the J segment 3 bases; nucleotides outside the gene matches: 3. CDR1 is SNHLY, CDR2 FYNNEI, per germline. The CDR3 contains 16 residues. Study results and limitations: TCRB CDR3s were moderately but significantly shorter in Type 1 diabetes patients in all four CD4+ subsets.

The study reverse transcribed the entire isolated RNA, so it sequenced expressed TCRB transcripts. Clones were sequenced by immunoSEQ multiplex PCR, and TCRdb holds only the in-frame ones, with some missing. The data hold fewer than 900,000 clones, with 15% to 20% observed a single time. The specimen sequenced was naive CD4+ T cells from blood. The clonotype originates from a woman younger than 35 in good health. The chain carries TRBV2 and TRBJ2-7; 12 positions agree with TRBD2. CDR3 in DNA: TGTGCCAGCAGTGAAGCACTAGCGGGAGGATACTACGAGCAGTACTTC. This translates into CASSEALAGGYYEQYF. The whole variable domain, filled in from reference TRBV2 and TRBJ2-7, reads EPEVTQTPSHQVTQMGQEVILRCVPISNHLYFYWYRQILGQKVEFLVSFYNNEISEKSEIFDDQFSVERPDGSNFTLKIRSTKLEDSAMYFCASSEALAGGYYEQYFGPGTRLTVT.